Each of the 20 T cell receptor beta chains below was sequenced from the same sample in a study of blood T cells in healthy people across ages. Then a second PCR, running about 6 to 12 cycles, was carried out with a sample-barcoded 5' primer and a J-beta primer mix. TCRdb re-analysed the 5' RACE reads in MiXCR, keeping a single row per CDR3 protein. This table holds 450,000 to 700,000 distinct CDR3 sequences, about 26% found once. The sequenced sample was blood. These receptors originate from a woman in her 70s in good health.

The chain employs TRBV29-1 and TRBJ2-3; the match to TRBD2 covers 8 bases. CDR3 size: 15 residues. The J segment lost 6 bases and the V segment lost 5 bases, leaving 13 bases of the junction unmatched. Germline-derived CDR1 and CDR2 are SQVTM and ANQGSEA. In nucleotides, the CDR3 is TGCAGCGTTAGGCTCGCGGCGGGGGGCGGCGATACGCAGTATTTT. The encoded protein is CSVRLAAGGGDTQYF.

The chain has TRBV29-1 and TRBJ2-7; D remains unclear. V lost 0 bases to trimming and J lost 3 bases, with 9 bases between them. Germline-derived CDR1 and CDR2 are SQVTM and ANQGSEA. The CDR3 loop spans 13 amino acids. CDR3 region: CSVEDSRNYEQYF. Written as DNA, the CDR3 is TGCAGCGTTGAAGATTCGAGGAACTACGAGCAGTACTTC.

The chain joins TRBV20-1 to TRBJ2-1; D is perhaps TRBD1 or TRBD2 (6 bases each). CDR1 is DFQATT and CDR2 is SNEGSKA in the germline V gene (reference sequence). Trimming left V 5 bases short and J 3 bases short, with 11 bases between. The CDR3 covers 13 residues. The chain's CDR3 is CSAGGPYYNEQFF. The CDR3 nucleotides are TGCAGTGCTGGGGGGCCTTACTACAATGAGCAGTTCTTC.

A few counts support this clonotype. The rearrangement uses TRBV5-1 and TRBJ1-6; tentatively, D is TRBD1 (5 bases). The CDR3 runs to 14 residues. CDR1 SGHRS and CDR2 YFSETQ come from the germline V gene. V was clipped by 4 bases and J by 6 bases, with 11 bases between them. This chain's CDR3 is CASSEDSRNSPLHF. The CDR3 coding sequence is TGCGCCAGCAGCGAAGACAGCCGTAATTCACCCCTCCACTTT.

A few counts support this clonotype. V is TRBV4-2 and J is TRBJ2-7; weak D call: TRBD1 (6 bases). The CDR3 is 14 amino acids. The V gene's germline CDR1 is LGHNA and CDR2 YNFKEQ. Trimming left V 1 base short and J 3 bases short, with 10 bases between. CDR3 in amino acids: CASSQVRDIYEQYF. The CDR3 DNA is TGTGCCAGCAGCCAAGTCCGGGACATCTACGAGCAGTACTTC.

The gene calls are TRBV7-9 and TRBJ2-1; 7 bases map to TRBD2. The V and J ends lost 5 bases and 4 bases, in that order; junction bases with no gene match: 11. Germline lookup yields CDR1 SEHNR and CDR2 FQNEAQ (reference sequence). The CDR3 contains 16 residues. DNA for the CDR3: TGTGCCAGCAGCCCCAGACTAGCTACAACATACAATGAGCAGTTCTTC. Protein product: CASSPRLATTYNEQFF.

This clonotype was found a few times. The chain uses TRBV20-1 and TRBJ2-7; D not resolved. The CDR3 length is 12 residues. V lost 3 bases and J 4 bases, leaving 10 bases between the germline ends. Germline CDR1 and CDR2: DFQATT and SNEGSKA (reference sequence). CDR3 bases: TGCAGTGCTAGTCTCGACCATTACGAGCAGTACTTC. Translating gives CSASLDHYEQYF.

With regard to this clonotype: This may be a read error, as it is one base from a much larger clone. The rearrangement joins TRBV12-3 or TRBV12-4 to TRBJ2-3; TRBD2 matches 11 bases. The CDR3 covers 16 residues. For the CDR3, the DNA is TGTGCCAGCAGTTTGCTAGCGGGGGGCCCCACAGATGCGCAGTATTTT. Translated: CASSLLAGGPTDAQYF.

V usage is TRBV18 and J usage is TRBJ1-5, with TRBD1 matching over 8 bases. The CDR3 length is 14 residues. The V and J ends lost 3 bases and 5 bases, in that order; junction bases with no gene match: 3. Germline V gene data show CDR1 as KGHSH and CDR2 as LQKENI. The CDR3 DNA sequence: TGTGCCAGCTCACCCGGGACAGGTGATCAGCCCCAGCATTTT. Its protein is CASSPGTGDQPQHF.

The table lists this clonotype with many counts. The chain combines TRBV5-6 with TRBJ2-3, with D uncertain. This CDR3 has 14 residues. The V gene's germline CDR1 is SGHDT and CDR2 YYEEEE. V was clipped by 2 bases and J by 0 bases, with 7 bases between them. In DNA form, the CDR3 reads TGTGCCAGCAGCTTAGGCCCTAGCACAGATACGCAGTATTTT. It yields the protein CASSLGPSTDTQYF.

This clonotype was seen more than once but under ten times. V gene TRBV6-6 combines with J gene TRBJ1-1; D is undetermined. The germline V and J ends were trimmed by 2 bases and 2 bases, with 12 bases remaining between them. CDR3 size: 15 residues. The germline V gene encodes CDR1 MNHNY and CDR2 SVGAGI (reference sequence). In DNA, the CDR3 is TGTGCCAGCAGTTACGACGGGTCAGCAAACACTGAAGCTTTCTTT. As protein: CASSYDGSANTEAFF.

This clonotype was counted only a few times. The rearrangement links TRBV20-1 to TRBJ1-1, with 7 bases that match TRBD1. Germline trimming cut 6 bases from V and 3 bases from J; bases unmatched to any gene: 7. The germline gives CDR1 DFQATT, CDR2 SNEGSKA (reference sequence). CDR3 length: 13 amino acids. DNA of the CDR3: TGCAGTGCCCCGACAGGGCTCTACACTGAAGCTTTCTTT. It is translated as CSAPTGLYTEAFF.

The CDR3 protein is CASSLQGSYQETQYF. In DNA, the CDR3 is TGTGCCAGCAGTCTACAGGGGTCGTACCAAGAGACCCAGTACTTC. The chain is built from TRBV2 and TRBJ2-5, with TRBD1 matching 7 bases. Germline lookup yields CDR1 SNHLY and CDR2 FYNNEI. J lost 0 bases, V lost 5 bases, and 6 bases had no gene match. The CDR3 runs to 15 residues.

The chain employs TRBV27 and TRBJ2-3; 15 bases are shared with TRBD2. This CDR3 is 14 amino acids long. V lost 5 bases and J lost 15; bases outside the gene matches: 9. Germline CDR1 reads MNHEY; CDR2 reads SMNVEV (reference sequence). CDR3 nucleotide sequence: TGTGCCAGCAGTCTCTGGACTAGCGGGGGGGCTACCTATTTT. Encoded protein: CASSLWTSGGATYF.

The genes are TRBV5-1 and TRBJ2-3; D is perhaps TRBD1 (6 bases). CDR3 length: 15 residues. Germline V gene lookup returns CDR1 SGHRS and CDR2 YFSETQ. Trimming removed 5 bases at V and 5 bases at J, with 18 bases between. CDR3 DNA: TGCGCCAGCAGACCAACAACAGGGTTCATAGATACGCAGTATTTT. Protein: CASRPTTGFIDTQYF.

The chain combines TRBV3-1 with TRBJ1-2; 9 nucleotides match TRBD1. Trimming cost V 3 bases and J 7 bases; bases outside gene matches: 6. The length of the CDR3 is 14 residues. Germline-derived CDR1 and CDR2 are LGHDT and YNNKEL (reference sequence). In DNA, the CDR3 is TGTGCCAGCAGCCAGCCGGGACAGGGAGTTGGCTACACCTTC. Protein product: CASSQPGQGVGYTF.

This clonotype came up once. The chain uses TRBV6-2 or TRBV6-3 and TRBJ2-5; TRBD1 might be the D (6 bases). The CDR3 spans 14 residues. Germline lookup yields CDR1 MNHEY and CDR2 SVGEGT. The V gene lost 4 bases and the J gene lost 4 bases, with 13 bases spanning the gap. For the CDR3, the DNA is TGTGCCAGCAGTTTGAACAGGGCGCGAGAGACCCAGTACTTC. Its protein product is CASSLNRARETQYF.

The rearrangement joins TRBV4-3 to TRBJ2-1; D is perhaps TRBD1 or TRBD2 (6 bases each). This CDR3 has 15 residues. Per the germline V gene, CDR1 is LGHNA and CDR2 is YSLEER. With 5 bases removed from V and 7 bases from J, the gap between germline ends came to 18 bases. CDR3 coding DNA: TGCGCCAGCAGCTTCCTCGCAGGGGCGGGGAATGAGCAGTTCTTC. This encodes CASSFLAGAGNEQFF.

This rearrangement joins TRBV4-1 to TRBJ2-1; D is uncertain. This CDR3 region has 15 residues. Germline CDR1 and CDR2: MGHRA and YSYEKL. Trimming shortened V by 1 base and J by 2 bases, and 9 bases separated the two germline ends. The CDR3 bases are TGCGCCAGCAGCCAAGTTGCCCGGGCCTACAATGAGCAGTTCTTC. This codes for CASSQVARAYNEQFF.

This clonotype appeared a single time. Being one base from a much bigger clone, this may be a read error. The CDR3: CASSPFERSYNEQFF. CDR3 nucleotides: TGTGCCAGCAGCCCTTTTGAGCGTTCCTACAATGAGCAGTTCTTC. The chain links TRBV9 to TRBJ2-1, with unresolved D. Germline CDR1 SGDLS, CDR2 YYNGEE. Trimming removed 4 bases at V and 1 base at J, with 12 bases between. This CDR3 has 15 amino acids.